The rows below give T cell receptor beta chains drawn from one sample of a study of T cell repertoires in cytomegalovirus infection. Antigens for these TCRs are unknown. TCRdb re-analysed the reads in MiXCR, keeping a single row per CDR3 protein. The data contain 380,000 or so distinct CDR3 sequences, around a third of them singletons. The sample in question was cultured PBMCs, obtained from culture after CMV antigen stimulation. The receptors here all came from a human donor in good health (CMV status not recorded). Some clones in this sample may be carry-over from other donors' samples. CDR3s include the opening cysteine and the closing phenylalanine or tryptophan. Fields, in order: clone size, V gene, J gene, D gene, CDR3 DNA, CDR3 protein. A D gene is named only where the DNA matches it firmly. Clone size is not always given. Where it is, it says once, few, many or a class for expanded clones.

size: NA; V: TRBV6-2/TRBV6-3; J: TRBJ2-7; D: NA; DNA: TGTGCCAGCAGTTACTCGAAAAACTTTCTCTCCTACGAGCAGTACTTC; CDR3: CASSYSKNFLSYEQYF
size: NA; V: TRBV11-2; J: TRBJ2-2; D: NA; DNA: TGTGCCACTCAAAACACCGGGGAGCTGTTTTTT; CDR3: CATQNTGELFF
size: few; V: TRBV27; J: TRBJ1-5; D: NA; DNA: TGTGCCAGCAGTGACCTGATTAATCAGCCCCAGCATTTT; CDR3: CASSDLINQPQHF
size: NA; V: TRBV20-1; J: TRBJ2-2; D: TRBD1; DNA: TGCAGTGCTAGAGTCGGGACAGGGGCCGGGGAGCTGTTTTTT; CDR3: CSARVGTGAGELFF
size: few; V: TRBV7-9; J: TRBJ2-1; D: NA; DNA: TGTGCCAGCAAGGCAGACTCCTACAATGAGCAGTTCTTC; CDR3: CASKADSYNEQFF
size: few; V: TRBV28; J: TRBJ1-1; D: NA; DNA: TGTGCCAGCAGGCTACCCTACACTGAAGCTTTCTTT; CDR3: CASRLPYTEAFF
size: many; V: TRBV7-2; J: TRBJ2-2; D: NA; DNA: TGTGCCAGCAGCTTGGGCATGGCCGGGGGCGGGGAGCTGTTTTTT; CDR3: CASSLGMAGGGELFF
size: NA; V: TRBV5-8; J: TRBJ1-1; D: NA; DNA: TGTGCCAGCAGCTTGGACCCGGATACTGAAGCTTTCTTT; CDR3: CASSLDPDTEAFF
size: few; V: TRBV5-4; J: TRBJ2-6; D: TRBD2; DNA: TGTGCCAGCAGCTTCACGGGAGGCACCTCTGGGGCCAACGTCCTGACTTTC; CDR3: CASSFTGGTSGANVLTF
size: few; V: TRBV11-2; J: TRBJ2-1; D: TRBD1; DNA: TGTGCCAGCAGCGAACAGGGGCTGGTCTACAATGAGCAGTTCTTC; CDR3: CASSEQGLVYNEQFF
size: once; V: TRBV20-1; J: TRBJ2-3; D: TRBD2; DNA: TGCAGTGCTAGTATCCCGGCCCATAGCGGGGCCCGCACAGATACGCAGTATTTT; CDR3: CSASIPAHSGARTDTQYF
size: NA; V: TRBV7-9; J: TRBJ2-1; D: TRBD2; DNA: TGTGCCAGCAGCTTAGGGCTTGGGACTAGCGGGAGTCTTCCCTACAATGAGCAGTTCTTC; CDR3: CASSLGLGTSGSLPYNEQFF
size: NA; V: TRBV20-1; J: TRBJ1-5; D: NA; DNA: TGCAGTGCTAGAGATCTCCGAAGGCTGAATCAGCCCCAGCATTTT; CDR3: CSARDLRRLNQPQHF
size: few; V: TRBV11-2; J: TRBJ2-3; D: NA; DNA: TGTGCCAGCAGCTTGTCCTCCTCTAGCACAGATACGCAGTATTTT; CDR3: CASSLSSSSTDTQYF
size: few; V: TRBV7-9; J: TRBJ2-5; D: NA; DNA: TGTGCCAGCAGCTTAGGCAGGGGAGGCGGTAAAGAGACCCAGTACTTC; CDR3: CASSLGRGGGKETQYF